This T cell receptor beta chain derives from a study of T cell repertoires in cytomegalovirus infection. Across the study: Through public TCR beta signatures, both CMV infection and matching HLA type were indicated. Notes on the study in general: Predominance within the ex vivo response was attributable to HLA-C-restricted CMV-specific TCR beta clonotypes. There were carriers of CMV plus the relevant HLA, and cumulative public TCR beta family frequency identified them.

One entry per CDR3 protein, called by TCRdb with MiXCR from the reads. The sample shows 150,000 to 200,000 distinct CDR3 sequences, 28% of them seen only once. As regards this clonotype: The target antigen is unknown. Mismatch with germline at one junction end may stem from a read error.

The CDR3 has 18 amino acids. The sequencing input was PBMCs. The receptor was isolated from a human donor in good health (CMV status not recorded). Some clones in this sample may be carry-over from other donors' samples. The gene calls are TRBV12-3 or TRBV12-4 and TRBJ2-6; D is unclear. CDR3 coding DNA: TGTGCCAGCCTCACCTCCAGCCCCTCCCGCTCTGGGACCAACGTCCTGACTTTC. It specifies CASLTSSPSRSGTNVLTF.